This is a list of T cell receptor beta chains from one sample in a study of blood T cell repertoires in COVID-19. Only in-frame clones appear in the TCRdb table, and some are missing; sequencing was by immunoSEQ multiplex PCR. The table includes approximately 280,000 clones, nearly 90% detected once. The source material was PBMCs or T cells enriched from blood (not recorded which). The receptors originated from a woman between 18 and 29 years old with acute COVID-19. Each CDR3 is given with its conserved first and last residue. The order of the fields is J gene, clone size, V gene, D gene, CDR3 protein, CDR3 DNA. D genes are given only for firm matches. Size is omitted from some rows. Given values are once, few, many or a class for expanded clones.

>TRBJ1-1|-|TRBV5-1|-
CASSLGQMNTEAFF
TGCGCCAGCAGCTTGGGGCAGATGAACACTGAAGCTTTCTTT
>TRBJ2-7|-|TRBV29-1|TRBD1
CSVEAPGQGSYEQYF
TGCAGCGTTGAGGCCCCGGGACAGGGCTCCTACGAGCAGTACTTC
>TRBJ1-2|-|TRBV11-2|TRBD1
CASSLHGQGRQGYTF
TGTGCCAGCAGCCTCCACGGACAGGGGAGACAGGGCTACACCTTC
>TRBJ2-1|-|TRBV5-1|TRBD2
CASSLVTGGFLAIDNEQFF
TGCGCCAGCAGCTTGGTAACGGGAGGGTTCTTAGCAATTGACAATGAGCAGTTCTTC
>TRBJ1-2|few|TRBV24-1|TRBD1
CATSWDRVKSNYGYTF
TGTGCCACCAGTTGGGACAGGGTTAAGTCTAACTATGGCTACACCTTC
>TRBJ1-5|once|TRBV6-6|TRBD1
CASRRQGSNQPQHF
TGTGCCAGCAGGAGACAGGGGAGCAATCAGCCCCAGCATTTT
>TRBJ2-3|-|TRBV3-1/TRBV3-2|-
CASSQRLTDTQYF
TGTGCCAGCAGCCAGAGGTTGACAGATACGCAGTATTTT
>TRBJ2-7|many|TRBV7-3|TRBD2
CASSPIMWGTSGSEQYF
TGTGCCAGCAGCCCGATTATGTGGGGGACTAGCGGGAGCGAGCAGTACTTC
>TRBJ2-1|-|TRBV3-1/TRBV3-2|-
CASSQSSGHILLEFF
TGTGCCAGCAGCCAAAGCTCGGGACATATATTGCTGGAGTTCTTC
>TRBJ1-3|once|TRBV11-2|-
CASSLALTGTGNTIYF
TGTGCCAGCAGCTTAGCGCTGACAGGAACTGGAAACACCATATATTTT
>TRBJ2-7|-|TRBV7-9|TRBD1
CASSFDRGYEQYF
TGTGCCAGCAGCTTTGACAGGGGCTACGAGCAGTACTTC
>TRBJ2-5|-|TRBV15|TRBD1
CATSGRDRGTQYF
TGTGCCACCAGCGGCCGGGACAGGGGGACCCAGTACTTC
>TRBJ2-7|-|TRBV28|TRBD2
CASRRLAGGYEQYF
TGTGCCAGCAGACGACTAGCGGGAGGGTACGAGCAGTACTTC
>TRBJ1-4|once|TRBV10-2|-
CASSGGSVDEKLFF
TGCGCCAGCAGTGGCGGCAGTGTGGATGAAAAACTGTTTTTT
>TRBJ2-4|-|TRBV27|TRBD2
CASSRRLAGGNIQYF
TGTGCCAGCAGTCGTCGACTAGCGGGAGGAAACATTCAGTACTTC
>TRBJ1-1|-|TRBV7-9|-
CASSLGRGGSLNTEAFF
TGTGCCAGCAGCTTAGGGCGGGGTGGCAGTTTAAACACTGAAGCTTTCTTT
>TRBJ1-6|-|TRBV5-5|-
CASSLIRQDDSPLHF
TGTGCCAGCAGCTTGATCAGGCAAGACGATTCACCCCTCCACTTT
>TRBJ1-4|-|TRBV7-2|TRBD1
CASSRGQNNEKLFF
TGTGCCAGCAGCCGGGGACAGAATAATGAAAAACTGTTTTTT
>TRBJ1-3|-|TRBV5-1|-
CASSLGGTQGNTIYF
TGCGCCAGCAGCTTGGGTGGGACACAGGGAAACACCATATATTTT
>TRBJ1-1|-|TRBV7-2|-
CASSFGGGTEAFF
TGTGCCAGCAGCTTTGGAGGAGGGACTGAAGCTTTCTTT
>TRBJ2-3|-|TRBV25-1|TRBD1
CASSSRGRTDTQYF
TGTGCCAGCAGTAGTAGGGGGCGGACAGATACGCAGTATTTT
>TRBJ1-1|-|TRBV6-5|-
CASSYTYTRAEAFF
TGTGCCAGCAGTTACACATATACACGGGCTGAAGCTTTCTTT
>TRBJ2-3|-|TRBV3-1/TRBV3-2|TRBD2
CASSSSGTSTDTQYF
TGTGCCAGCAGCTCTAGCGGGACAAGCACAGATACGCAGTATTTT
>TRBJ1-6|-|TRBV18|TRBD1
CASSPQGGSPLHF
TGTGCCAGCTCACCCCAGGGGGGATCACCCCTCCACTTT
>TRBJ2-4|-|TRBV7-9|TRBD1
CASSLVGQGAGNIQYF
TGTGCCAGCAGCTTAGTTGGCCAGGGGGCGGGAAACATTCAGTACTTC
>TRBJ2-6|-|TRBV19|-
CATQISGANVLTF
TGTGCCACCCAGATTTCCGGGGCCAACGTCCTGACTTTC
>TRBJ2-1|-|TRBV5-1|-
CASSAKQASSYNEQFF
TGCGCCAGCAGCGCCAAACAGGCGAGCTCCTACAATGAGCAGTTCTTC
>TRBJ2-1|-|TRBV5-1|TRBD2
CASRSEAGSAYNEQFF
TGCGCCAGCAGATCCGAAGCGGGAAGCGCCTACAATGAGCAGTTCTTC
>TRBJ2-1|-|TRBV7-9|-
CASSLARNEQFF
TGTGCCAGCAGCTTAGCCCGGAATGAGCAGTTCTTC
>TRBJ1-1|-|TRBV5-5|TRBD1
CASSSRQGGTEAFF
TGTGCCAGCAGCTCTCGACAGGGAGGAACTGAAGCTTTCTTT
>TRBJ2-1|-|TRBV24-1|TRBD1
CATSDPTGASYNEQFF
TGTGCCACCAGTGACCCGACAGGGGCGTCCTACAATGAGCAGTTCTTC
>TRBJ1-5|-|TRBV7-2|-
CASSPTGVGNQPQHF
TGTGCCAGCAGCCCTACGGGGGTCGGCAATCAGCCCCAGCATTTT
>TRBJ1-4|-|TRBV28|-
CASSRIREGGEKLFF
TGTGCCAGCAGTCGTATAAGGGAGGGGGGGGAAAAACTGTTTTTT
>TRBJ2-1|-|TRBV10-3|TRBD1
CAISERGRSEQFF
TGTGCCATCAGTGAAAGGGGGCGATCTGAGCAGTTCTTC
>TRBJ1-4|-|TRBV5-4|-
CASSPWGGEKLFF
TGTGCCAGCAGCCCTTGGGGGGGTGAAAAACTGTTTTTT
>TRBJ2-1|-|TRBV18|TRBD2
CASSLYGLVSYNEQFF
TGTGCCAGCTCATTATACGGACTAGTGAGCTACAATGAGCAGTTCTTC
>TRBJ2-7|-|TRBV30|TRBD1
CAGQGAPSYEQYF
TGTGCCGGACAGGGGGCCCCCTCCTACGAGCAGTACTTC
>TRBJ2-5|-|TRBV27|TRBD1
CASSTPGTGDGETQYF
TGTGCCAGCAGTACCCCGGGGACAGGGGACGGGGAGACCCAGTACTTC
>TRBJ2-2|-|TRBV5-1|TRBD2
CASRGLAGLGTGELFF
TGCGCCAGCAGGGGACTAGCGGGACTAGGGACCGGGGAGCTGTTTTTT
>TRBJ2-1|-|TRBV4-1|-
CASSQDPPSVGVNEQFF
TGCGCCAGCAGCCAAGACCCCCCTAGCGTTGGAGTCAATGAGCAGTTCTTC
>TRBJ2-1|-|TRBV30|-
CAWSVTEIYNEQFF
TGTGCCTGGAGTGTAACGGAGATATACAATGAGCAGTTCTTC
>TRBJ2-6|-|TRBV5-8|-
CASSEYNSGANVLTF
TGTGCCAGCAGCGAATACAACTCTGGGGCCAACGTCCTGACTTTC
>TRBJ1-2|-|TRBV28|TRBD1
CASSRRTPGQGARMYGYTF
TGTGCCAGCAGTCGGAGGACCCCCGGACAGGGGGCGAGGATGTATGGCTACACCTTC
>TRBJ2-7|few|TRBV4-2|-
CASSPLSSARNEQYF
TGTGCCAGCAGCCCCCTCTCGTCAGCGAGGAACGAGCAGTACTTC
>TRBJ1-4|-|TRBV5-8|TRBD1
CASSPKTGFEKLFF
TGTGCCAGCAGCCCCAAGACAGGGTTTGAAAAACTGTTTTTT
>TRBJ1-2|-|TRBV5-5|TRBD1
CASSLTGGASYGYTF
TGTGCCAGCAGCTTGACAGGGGGCGCGAGCTATGGCTACACCTTC
>TRBJ1-1|-|TRBV9|-
CASSPRVESMNTEAFF
TGTGCCAGCAGCCCCAGGGTGGAAAGCATGAACACTGAAGCTTTCTTT
>TRBJ2-1|-|TRBV5-8|TRBD2
CASSLALAGYNEQFF
TGTGCCAGCAGCTTGGCTCTAGCGGGATACAATGAGCAGTTCTTC
>TRBJ2-1|-|TRBV27|-
CASSPNSPGEDNEQFF
TGTGCCAGCAGTCCCAATTCTCCGGGAGAAGACAATGAGCAGTTCTTC
>TRBJ2-7|-|TRBV2|TRBD1
CASSPITGGYGEQYF
TGTGCCAGCAGTCCAATCACAGGGGGGTACGGCGAGCAGTACTTC
>TRBJ2-5|-|TRBV11-2|TRBD2
CASSLGAAGGQETQYF
TGTGCCAGCAGCTTAGGTGCAGCGGGAGGACAAGAGACCCAGTACTTC